This T cell receptor (beta chain) was profiled in a study of a mutant IDH1 vaccine in newly diagnosed glioma. Study overall: Treated patients comprised approximately 60% males and about 40% females, mean age 40.4 years. Patients arrived already treated with radiotherapy, temozolomide, or both, most having had both.

The repertoire was sequenced with immunoSEQ multiplex PCR; TCRdb's copy has only in-frame clones and lacks some. The table lists tens of thousands of clones, 65% to 85% of them singletons. Germline loops: CDR1 SGHNT, CDR2 YENEEA. The CDR3 is made up of 13 amino acids. The V end lost 9 bases, the J end lost 2 bases, and 13 bases lay between the germline ends. The time point denotes: baseline, week 1 (first vaccination visit). As to treatment: pre-vaccination baseline after standard-of-care therapy. The astrocytomas were IDH1-mutant, ATRX-negative, and WHO grade 3 or 4. This specimen was peripheral blood mononuclear cells (PBMCs), taken from a glioma patient treated with radiotherapy, temozolomide or both. The V gene is TRBV11-3, the J gene TRBJ2-5, with D unclear. This clonotype originated in a woman under 30 with glioma. Some clones in this sample may be carry-over from other donors' samples. This CDR3 reads CASSRVRQETQYF. The CDR3 bases are TGTGCCAGTTCTAGGGTCCGGCAAGAGACCCAGTACTTC.